The 10 T cell receptor beta chains presented below share a single source sample, sequenced in a study of T cell repertoires in cytomegalovirus infection. TCRdb redid the calling of the reads with MiXCR, one entry per CDR3 protein. The repertoire holds roughly 720,000 distinct CDR3 sequences, with roughly 35% as singletons. Sample: PBMCs. Receptor source: a human donor in good health (CMV status not recorded). Some clones in this sample may be carry-over from other donors' samples.

The chain links TRBV7-4 to TRBJ1-1, with D possibly TRBD1 on 5 matching bases. Trimming took off 5 bases at V and 3 bases at J, with 19 bases between the two ends. This CDR3 comprises 16 residues. Germline V lookup: CDR1 SGHVT, CDR2 SQSDAQ. The CDR3 nucleotides are TGTGCCAGCAGCACCCGGGGCGGGGGGTGGCACACTGAAGCTTTCTTT. Its translation is CASSTRGGGWHTEAFF. Complete variable domain (other parts from reference TRBV7-4 and TRBJ1-1): GAGVSQSPRYKVAKRGRDVALRCDSISGHVTLYWYRQTLGQGSEVLTYSQSDAQRDKSGRPSGRFSAERPERSVSTLKIQRTEQGDSAVYLCASSTRGGGWHTEAFFGQGTRLTVV.

The chain carries TRBV19 and TRBJ1-1, with a tentative D call TRBD1 (6 bases). Germline V gene data show CDR1 as LNHDA and CDR2 as SQIVND (reference sequence). The V gene lost 10 bases and the J gene lost 5 bases, with 26 bases spanning the gap. The CDR3 spans 16 residues. The chain's CDR3 is CATRLHRKQGYTEAFF. The CDR3 DNA sequence: TGTGCCACCCGTTTACACAGAAAACAGGGATATACTGAAGCTTTCTTT.

This clonotype was detected only a few times. The chain recombines TRBV7-6 with TRBJ2-3, with D perhaps matching TRBD1 (6 bases). The CDR3 length is 13 residues. V lost 6 bases and J lost 6, with 13 bases in between. CDR1 is SGHVS, CDR2 FNYEAQ, per germline. Here the CDR3 reads CASRQGGVDTQYF. CDR3 bases: TGTGCCAGCAGACAGGGTGGAGTGGATACGCAGTATTTT.

This chain joins TRBV10-3 and TRBJ1-1, with 7 bases fitting TRBD1. Germline V lookup: CDR1 ENHRY, CDR2 SYGVKD. The V gene end was trimmed by 4 bases and the J gene end by 0 bases; junction bases not matched to a gene: 5. This CDR3 spans 15 amino acids. The DNA of the CDR3 is TGTGCCATCAGTGGGCGACAGGGAATGAACACTGAAGCTTTCTTT. Its protein is CAISGRQGMNTEAFF.

This clonotype was counted many times. The chain links TRBV12-3 or TRBV12-4 to TRBJ1-1; TRBD1 might be the D (6 bases). Between the trimmed V and J ends, which lost 6 bases and 3 bases, there was a span of 11 bases. This CDR3 region has 13 residues. This CDR3 reads CASSYRVDTEAFF. The DNA for the CDR3 is TGTGCCAGCAGCTACAGGGTGGACACTGAAGCTTTCTTT.

This clonotype was seen just once. The V call is TRBV7-9, the J call TRBJ1-6; D remains ambiguous. Germline V gene lookup returns CDR1 SEHNR and CDR2 FQNEAQ (reference sequence). The V end was cut by 5 bases, the J end by 5 bases, with 4 bases between. CDR3 size: 12 residues. The CDR3 loop reads CASSRNNSPLHF. The DNA of the CDR3 is TGTGCCAGCAGCCGAAATAATTCACCCCTCCACTTT. The entire variable domain, with the rest obtained from reference TRBV7-9 and TRBJ1-6, is as follows: DTGVSQNPRHKITKRGQNVTFRCDPISEHNRLYWYRQTLGQGPEFLTYFQNEAQLEKSRLLSDRFSAERPKGSFSTLEIQRTEQGDSAMYLCASSRNNSPLHFGNGTRLTVT.

This rearrangement joins TRBV5-1 to TRBJ2-7; a weak D match, TRBD1 (5 bases). Germline CDR1 SGHRS, CDR2 YFSETQ. This CDR3 comprises 14 residues. V was trimmed by 0 bases and J by 2 bases, leaving 9 bases between them. The CDR3 sequence is CASSLASDTYEQYF. The CDR3 nucleotides read TGCGCCAGCAGCTTGGCGTCGGACACCTACGAGCAGTACTTC.

This clonotype showed up just a few times. The rearrangement joins TRBV5-4 to TRBJ1-4, with D hard to call. CDR1 is SGHNT and CDR2 is YYREEE in the germline V gene (reference sequence). The CDR3 has 15 amino acids. Trimming removed 3 bases at V and 5 bases at J, with 14 bases between. The CDR3 region has the DNA TGTGCCAGCAGCTCCTACACATCCCACAATGAAAAACTGTTTTTT. It is translated as CASSSYTSHNEKLFF.

This clonotype came up a few times. The chain is built from TRBV15 and TRBJ1-2; D possibly corresponds to TRBD1 (5 bases). Germline loops: CDR1 LNHNV, CDR2 YYDKDF (reference sequence). The V end lost 5 bases, the J end lost 7 bases, and 20 bases lay between the germline ends. The CDR3 is made up of 15 amino acids. The CDR3 DNA sequence: TGTGCCACCAGCGCGCGGGACGGCCTCGCGAGTGGCTACACCTTC. Translation: CATSARDGLASGYTF.

Many counts were recorded for this clonotype. This chain connects TRBV7-8 to TRBJ2-1, with D unclear. V lost 5 bases and J 7 bases, leaving 12 bases between the germline ends. The germline gives CDR1 SGHVS, CDR2 FQNEAQ. This CDR3 has 13 amino acids. CDR3 region: CASSPSGVNEQFF. In DNA form, the CDR3 reads TGTGCCAGCAGCCCGAGTGGGGTGAATGAGCAGTTCTTC.